These T cell receptor beta chains were read from a single sample in a study of early T cells in non-severe SARS-CoV-2 infection. TCRdb reprocessed the 5' RACE reads via MiXCR and lists one record per CDR3 protein. The sample shows about 29,000 distinct CDR3 sequences, more than 4% of them seen only once. Sequencing was done on a sample of whole blood. The receptors derive from an adult who was a healthcare worker with PCR-confirmed SARS-CoV-2 infection or an uninfected control (not recorded which). Both conserved end residues are trimmed from each CDR3. Each record gives: J gene, V gene, CDR3 length, CDR3 protein.

>TRBJ2-2|TRBV20-1|14
SARDRGSENTGDLF
>TRBJ1-2|TRBV9|13
ASSYRDTANYGYT
>TRBJ1-6|TRBV6-1|14
ASNTDVGHENSPLH
>TRBJ2-1|TRBV5-4|14
ASSLYRDRGDNEQF
>TRBJ2-7|TRBV6-2/TRBV6-3|11
ASSYLQIYEQY
>TRBJ1-6|TRBV25-1|11
ASAGTGISPLH
>TRBJ2-3|TRBV30|12
ASSYYGSTDTQY
>TRBJ2-5|TRBV6-2/TRBV6-3|12
ASSYWPAQETQY
>TRBJ2-7|TRBV7-9|10
ASSSTLYEQY
>TRBJ1-5|TRBV6-6|11
ASSDRDLQPQH
>TRBJ1-2|TRBV4-3|11
ASSKRGASGYT
>TRBJ1-4|TRBV5-1|13
ASSRLTGTGEKLF
>TRBJ2-2|TRBV12-3/TRBV12-4|15
ASSPPTGTSNTGELF
>TRBJ1-3|TRBV7-9|14
ASSLGPYYSGNTIY
>TRBJ2-2|TRBV19|15
ASSSPLTGGFSGELF
>TRBJ2-5|TRBV7-9|15
ASSLDLAGAAWETQY
>TRBJ2-2|TRBV3-1|13
ASSPRAIFSGELF
>TRBJ2-3|TRBV4-2|15
ASSQLTVGGGTDTQY
>TRBJ2-1|TRBV3-1|13
ASSHYGGGDNEQF
>TRBJ2-2|TRBV3-1|14
ASSQGGGGIGGELF
>TRBJ2-7|TRBV11-2|11
ASSLRTDYEQY
>TRBJ2-1|TRBV21-1|14
ASSKEETSKDNEQF
>TRBJ2-1|TRBV9|13
ASSALLAGYNEQF
>TRBJ1-5|TRBV12-3/TRBV12-4|17
ASSLGTGGIPYGNQPQH
>TRBJ2-6|TRBV7-2|16
ASSLLFKRDSGANVLT
>TRBJ2-3|TRBV4-2|16
ASSQKTGTASSTDTQY
>TRBJ2-2|TRBV18|13
ASRKTGTNTGELF
>TRBJ2-1|TRBV6-1|10
ASTWARGRQF
>TRBJ1-1|TRBV2|11
ASRPGPGTEAF
>TRBJ2-5|TRBV11-2|10
ASSLGDYWKY
>TRBJ1-5|TRBV19|13
ASSQGDRRNQPQH
>TRBJ2-7|TRBV20-1|14
SARSVAGGFSYEQY
>TRBJ1-5|TRBV5-1|12
ASSTGQQNQPQH
>TRBJ1-3|TRBV6-1|13
ASSETTLQRNTIY
>TRBJ2-1|TRBV11-3|10
ASRTGDNEQF
>TRBJ2-1|TRBV24-1|9
ATRGGNEQF
>TRBJ2-7|TRBV11-2|12
ASSLIGTTIEQY
>TRBJ2-7|TRBV5-1|12
ASSAGQVAYEQY
>TRBJ1-6|TRBV10-3|12
AITQDRFNSPLH
>TRBJ2-2|TRBV20-1|12
SAPGLAGSGELF
>TRBJ2-5|TRBV7-9|12
ASSQRDRIQTQY
>TRBJ2-5|TRBV14|12
ASSQDWSLGTQY
>TRBJ1-5|TRBV12-5|13
ASGYRQGGNQPQH
>TRBJ1-4|TRBV9|14
ASSVGGSEGNEKLF
>TRBJ2-3|TRBV5-4|12
ASSGAGDTDTQY
>TRBJ2-1|TRBV11-3|16
ASSFKIAGGRGVNEQF
>TRBJ1-1|TRBV12-3/TRBV12-4|12
ASSLRGIITEAF
>TRBJ2-1|TRBV24-1|11
ATSDRDYNEQF
>TRBJ2-7|TRBV25-1|11
ASSEGGSHEQY